The T cell receptor beta chain described here comes from a study of T cell repertoires in cytomegalovirus infection. Background on the study: Matching HLA type and CMV infection were both indicated by public TCR beta signatures.

TCRdb used MiXCR to reprocess the reads, holding one entry per CDR3 protein. The sample contains 310,000 or so distinct CDR3 sequences, about 8.8% of which appear only once. The V and J ends lost 2 bases and 0 bases respectively, with 11 bases between them. In germline, CDR1 is SGHTA, CDR2 FQGTGA. The CDR3 runs to 16 residues. Ten or more counts support this clonotype. Its specificity is unknown. Study findings and constraints: Summed frequency of public TCR beta families distinguished CMV carriers with the relevant HLA. The response measured ex vivo was dominated by TCR beta clonotypes (HLA-C-restricted and CMV-specific).

J is TRBJ2-1 and V is TRBV7-3; D unclear. This receptor was identified in a human donor in good health (CMV status not recorded). Some clones in this sample may be carry-over from other donors' samples. Material for sequencing was PBMCs. CDR3 coding DNA: TGTGCCAGCAGCTTAGCAGCGACCTCCTCCTACAATGAGCAGTTCTTC. Its translation is CASSLAATSSYNEQFF.